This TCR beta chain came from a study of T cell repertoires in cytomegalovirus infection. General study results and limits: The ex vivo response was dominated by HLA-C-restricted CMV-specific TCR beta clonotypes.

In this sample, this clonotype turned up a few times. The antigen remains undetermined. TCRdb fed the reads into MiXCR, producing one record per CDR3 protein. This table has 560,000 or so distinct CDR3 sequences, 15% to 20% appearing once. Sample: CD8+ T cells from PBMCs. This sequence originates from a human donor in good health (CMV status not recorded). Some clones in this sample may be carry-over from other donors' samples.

CDR3 DNA sequence: TGTGCCAGCGGACTGGGAGGGGGCTACGAGCAGTACTTC. This gives the protein CASGLGGGYEQYF. The chain employs TRBV7-9 and TRBJ2-7; TRBD2 might be the D (7 bases). The CDR3 loop spans 13 amino acids. V was shortened by 8 bases and J by 3 bases, with 14 bases between the two germline ends. Germline loops: CDR1 SEHNR, CDR2 FQNEAQ (reference sequence).